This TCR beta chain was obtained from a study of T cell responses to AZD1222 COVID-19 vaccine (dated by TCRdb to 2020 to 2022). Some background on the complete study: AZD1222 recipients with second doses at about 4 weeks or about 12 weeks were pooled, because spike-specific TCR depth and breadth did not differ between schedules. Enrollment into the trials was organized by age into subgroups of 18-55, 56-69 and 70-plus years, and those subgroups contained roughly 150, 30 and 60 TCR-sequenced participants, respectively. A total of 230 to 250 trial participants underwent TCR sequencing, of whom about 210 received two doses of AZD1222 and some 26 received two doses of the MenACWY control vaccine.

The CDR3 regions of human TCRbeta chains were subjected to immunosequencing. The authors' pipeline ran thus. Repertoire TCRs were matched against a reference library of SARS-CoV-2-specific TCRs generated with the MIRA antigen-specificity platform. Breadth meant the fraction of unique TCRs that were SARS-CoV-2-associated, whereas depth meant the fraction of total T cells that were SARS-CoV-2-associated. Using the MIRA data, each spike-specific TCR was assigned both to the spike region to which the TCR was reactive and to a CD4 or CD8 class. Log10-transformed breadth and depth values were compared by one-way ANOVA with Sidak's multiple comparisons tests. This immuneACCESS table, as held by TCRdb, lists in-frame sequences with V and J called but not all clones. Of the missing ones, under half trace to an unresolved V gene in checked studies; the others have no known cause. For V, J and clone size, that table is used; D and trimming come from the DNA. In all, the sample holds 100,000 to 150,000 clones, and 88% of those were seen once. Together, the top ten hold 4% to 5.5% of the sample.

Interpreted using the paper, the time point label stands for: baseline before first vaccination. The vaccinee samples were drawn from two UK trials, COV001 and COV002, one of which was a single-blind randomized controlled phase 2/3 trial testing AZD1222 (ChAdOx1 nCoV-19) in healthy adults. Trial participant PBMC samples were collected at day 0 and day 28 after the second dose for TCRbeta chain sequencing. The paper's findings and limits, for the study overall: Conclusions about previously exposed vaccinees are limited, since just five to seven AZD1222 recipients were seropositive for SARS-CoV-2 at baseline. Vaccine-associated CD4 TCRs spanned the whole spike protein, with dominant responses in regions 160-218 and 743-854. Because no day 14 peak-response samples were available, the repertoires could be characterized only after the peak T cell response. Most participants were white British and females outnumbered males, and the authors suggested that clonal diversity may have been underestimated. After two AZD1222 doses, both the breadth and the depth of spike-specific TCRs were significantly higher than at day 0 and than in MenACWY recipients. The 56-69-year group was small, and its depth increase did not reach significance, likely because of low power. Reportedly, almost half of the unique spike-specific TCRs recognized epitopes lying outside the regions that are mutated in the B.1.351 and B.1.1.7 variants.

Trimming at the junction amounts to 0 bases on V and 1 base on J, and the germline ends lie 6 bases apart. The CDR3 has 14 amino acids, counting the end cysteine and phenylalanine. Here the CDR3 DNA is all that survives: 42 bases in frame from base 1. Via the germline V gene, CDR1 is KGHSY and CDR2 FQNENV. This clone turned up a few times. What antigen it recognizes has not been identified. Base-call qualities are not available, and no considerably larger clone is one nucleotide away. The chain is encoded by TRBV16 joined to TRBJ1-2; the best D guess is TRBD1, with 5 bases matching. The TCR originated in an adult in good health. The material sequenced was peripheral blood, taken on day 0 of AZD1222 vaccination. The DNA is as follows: TGTGCCAGCAGCCAATCGGGGGTTAACTATGGCTACACCTTC. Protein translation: CASSQSGVNYGYTF.